These 19 T cell receptor beta chains share one sample of origin, sequenced in a study of regulatory T cells in long-lasting Graves disease. Time point of the sample: newly diagnosed GD, antithyroid drugs for less than 3 months. The TCR library was made from RNA extracted from PBMCs. iRepertoire HTBI primers and Arm-PCR of CDR3 regions built TCR beta libraries. In TCRdb, the multiplex PCR reads were re-called with MiXCR into one record per CDR3 protein. The table records some 320,000 distinct CDR3 sequences, 15% to 20% of them present only once. This specimen consisted of peripheral blood mononuclear cells (PBMCs), obtained at new diagnosis, from a patient treated with antithyroid drugs. The receptors were gathered from a female donor with Graves disease.

Ten or more counts support this clonotype. The chain is built from TRBV20-1 and TRBJ2-1, with 11 bases identical to TRBD2. V lost 5 bases to trimming and J lost 7 bases; unmatched junction nucleotides: 4. CDR3 size: 13 residues. The germline V gene encodes CDR1 DFQATT and CDR2 SNEGSKA (reference sequence). The CDR3: CSAPASGGNEQFF. The CDR3 DNA reads as TGCAGTGCTCCGGCTAGCGGGGGGAATGAGCAGTTCTTC.

This clonotype was seen a few times. J is TRBJ2-1 and V is TRBV6-2 or TRBV6-3; unclear D gene. The CDR3 has 18 amino acids. The V gene's germline CDR1 is MNHEY and CDR2 SVGEGT. The V and J ends lost 0 bases and 0 bases respectively, with 15 bases between them. The CDR3 is CASSYSIRPPSSYNEQFF. In nucleotides, the CDR3 is TGTGCCAGCAGTTACTCGATTCGTCCCCCGAGCTCCTACAATGAGCAGTTCTTC.

This clonotype came up many times. The CDR3 protein is CASSFGTGNQPQHF. CDR3 in DNA: TGTGCCAGCAGTTTCGGGACCGGCAATCAGCCCCAGCATTTT. V gene TRBV28 combines with J gene TRBJ1-5; D possibly corresponds to TRBD1 (5 bases). Germline CDR1 and CDR2: MDHEN and SYDVKM. V lost 3 bases to trimming and J lost 2 bases, with 8 bases between them. The CDR3 has 14 residues.

This clonotype has more than one count but fewer than ten. The genes are TRBV2 and TRBJ1-3; the D gene is possibly TRBD1 (6 bases). Germline V gene lookup returns CDR1 SNHLY and CDR2 FYNNEI. V lost 3 bases to trimming and J lost 3 bases, with 12 bases between them. The CDR3 is 15 amino acids. CDR3 sequence: CASSEGRGGGNTIYF. The CDR3 DNA is TGTGCCAGCAGTGAGGGTCGAGGGGGTGGAAACACCATATATTTT.

Ten or more counts support this clonotype. J is TRBJ2-7 and V is TRBV13; 11 nucleotides match TRBD2. This CDR3 is built from 16 residues. Germline V lookup: CDR1 PRHDT, CDR2 FYEKMQ (reference sequence). V shed 5 bases and J 6 bases; nucleotides not matched to a gene: 12. CDR3 amino acids: CASSGNPGLAAPEQYF. CDR3 DNA sequence: TGTGCCAGCAGCGGAAACCCGGGACTAGCGGCTCCCGAGCAGTACTTC.

The chain carries TRBV2 and TRBJ2-1; 9 bases are shared with TRBD2. This CDR3 contains 15 residues. Germline loops: CDR1 SNHLY, CDR2 FYNNEI. The ends lost 3 bases at V and 0 bases at J; junction bases unmatched: 0. CDR3 sequence reads: CASSEREGSYNEQFF. The CDR3 nucleotides read TGTGCCAGCAGTGAGCGGGAGGGCTCCTACAATGAGCAGTTCTTC.

The sample holds many counts of this clonotype. The V gene is TRBV11-3, the J gene TRBJ1-3, with D tentatively TRBD1 (5 bases). The CDR3 covers 17 residues. Germline CDR1 SGHNT, CDR2 YENEEA. Trimming removed 5 bases from V and 0 bases from J, with 17 bases in between. For the CDR3, the DNA is TGTGCCAGCAGCAAGAGGGACGGTTTAAGCTCTGGAAACACCATATATTTT. This codes for CASSKRDGLSSGNTIYF.

This clonotype was counted a few times. The chain uses TRBV4-1 and TRBJ2-7; D assignment may be TRBD1 or TRBD2 (5 bases each). The CDR3 spans 15 residues. The ends were cut back, 0 bases at V and 8 bases at J, with 17 bases in the middle. Germline CDR1 MGHRA, CDR2 YSYEKL. CDR3 bases: TGCGCCAGCAGCCAAGATTCTCGGGGCCTTAACCAGCAGTACTTC. Residues: CASSQDSRGLNQQYF.

There are a few counts of this clonotype. The chain joins TRBV7-9 to TRBJ1-1; D might be TRBD1 (6 bases). V dropped 1 base and J dropped 0 bases, with 21 bases sitting between them. Germline V lookup: CDR1 SEHNR, CDR2 FQNEAQ (reference sequence). The CDR3 is 19 residues long. The CDR3 reads CASSLGLQGSRGMNTEAFF. CDR3 DNA sequence: TGTGCCAGCAGCTTAGGGTTACAGGGTTCCCGTGGAATGAACACTGAAGCTTTCTTT.

As for this clonotype: A far larger clone differs by one base, so this is likely a read error. No conserved phenylalanine or tryptophan ends this CDR3, so it is likely a read error. CDR3 protein: CASSMLPGRRPIETQYL. Here the CDR3 DNA reads TGTGCCAGTAGTATGCTACCGGGACGGCGGCCAATCGAGACCCAGTACCTC. The V call is TRBV19, the J call TRBJ2-1, with D possibly being TRBD1 or TRBD2 (5 bases each). The last part of the DNA fits TRBJ2-5 better; the J call may be wrong. This CDR3 region has 17 residues. Germline CDR1 reads LNHDA; CDR2 reads SQIVND (reference sequence).

Regarding this clonotype: Given a much more abundant clone one base away, this may be a read error. CDR3 in DNA: TGTGCCGGCAGTTTACCCACGGCTCTTTCCTACGAGCAGTACTTC. Protein sequence: CAGSLPTALSYEQYF. V is TRBV28 and J is TRBJ2-3; the D is unclear. The J call may be mistaken, given a closer DNA end match to TRBJ2-7. The germline V gene has CDR1 MDHEN and CDR2 SYDVKM. The CDR3 is 15 amino acids.

On this clonotype itself: One base away lies a much larger clone, so this may be a sequencing read error. The V gene is TRBV3-1, the J gene TRBJ2-7, with TRBD2 matching 14 bases. The CDR3 contains 15 residues. Per the germline V gene, CDR1 is LGHDT and CDR2 is YNNKEL (reference sequence). The CDR3 protein is CASSHGTSGGYERYF. In DNA form, the CDR3 reads TGTGCCAGCAGCCACGGGACTAGCGGGGGCTACGAGCGGTACTTC.

The genes are TRBV7-9 and TRBJ2-1; D not resolved. V was clipped by 1 base and J by 5 bases, with 12 bases between them. The CDR3 spans 15 residues. In germline, CDR1 is SEHNR, CDR2 FQNEAQ (reference sequence). The CDR3 protein is CASSLGARNDNEQFF. CDR3 bases: TGTGCCAGCAGCTTAGGTGCCAGGAATGACAATGAGCAGTTCTTC.

This clonotype appeared a few times. V is TRBV12-3 or TRBV12-4 and J is TRBJ2-1, with D uncertain. The CDR3 is 13 amino acids. Trimming stripped 6 bases from V and 8 bases from J, with 14 bases between. In nucleotides, the CDR3 is TGTGCCAGCAGCCCTAAACCCACCGATGAGCAGTTCTTC. As protein: CASSPKPTDEQFF.

A word on this clonotype: A much larger clone differs from this one at a single base, so this may be a read error. The chain employs TRBV28 and TRBJ2-1; 7 nucleotides align to TRBD2. Germline V gene lookup returns CDR1 MDHEN and CDR2 SYDVKM. The length of the CDR3 is 14 residues. The CDR3 bases are TGTGTCAGCACCACGCATGGGGGGGACAATGAGCAGTTCTTC. Translation: CVSTTHGGDNEQFF.

About this clonotype: With a far larger clone one base away, a read error is the likely cause. The chain is built from TRBV6-1 and TRBJ1-1; D ambiguous. Germline V gene lookup returns CDR1 MNHNS and CDR2 SASEGT. V was clipped by 5 bases and J by 9 bases, with 19 bases between them. CDR3 size: 14 residues. CDR3 region: CASSPNPYSSKAFF. As DNA, the CDR3 is TGTGCCAGCAGTCCCAACCCCTACTCGTCTAAAGCTTTCTTT.

Ten or more counts support this clonotype. This chain joins TRBV13 and TRBJ2-1, with 10 bases identical to TRBD2. CDR1 PRHDT and CDR2 FYEKMQ come from the germline V gene (reference sequence). CDR3 length: 17 amino acids. V was pared by 5 bases and J by 2 bases, with 9 bases of the junction left unmatched. CDR3 DNA sequence: TGTGCCAGCAGCCTAGCGGGAGTGATCGGCCCCTACAATGAGCAGTTCTTC. Translation gives CASSLAGVIGPYNEQFF.

This clonotype was counted only a few times. This chain connects TRBV29-1 to TRBJ2-3; weak D call: TRBD2 (6 bases). The CDR3 has 14 amino acids. Trimming took 0 bases from V and 6 from J, leaving 13 bases between them. Germline V CDR1 and CDR2: SQVTM, ANQGSEA. In DNA, the CDR3 is TGCAGCGTTGAAGATCCCGGGAGTGGGGATACGCAGTATTTT. It encodes CSVEDPGSGDTQYF.

Details on this clonotype: With only one base between it and a far larger clone, this is likely a read error. This chain joins TRBV2 and TRBJ2-1; D may be TRBD1 (5 bases). The germline V gene has CDR1 SNHLY and CDR2 FYNNEI. This CDR3 contains 15 residues. The germline V and J ends were trimmed by 4 bases and 10 bases, with 20 bases remaining between them. CDR3 nucleotide sequence: TGTGCCAGCAGTGTGTTGGTAGGGGCCAACGGCGAGCAGTTCTTC. It encodes CASSVLVGANGEQFF. The whole variable domain, filled in from reference TRBV2 and TRBJ2-1, reads EPEVTQTPSHQVTQMGQEVILRCVPISNHLYFYWYRQILGQKVEFLVSFYNNEISEKSEIFDDQFSVERPDGSNFTLKIRSTKLEDSAMYFCASSVLVGANGEQFFGPGTRLTVL.